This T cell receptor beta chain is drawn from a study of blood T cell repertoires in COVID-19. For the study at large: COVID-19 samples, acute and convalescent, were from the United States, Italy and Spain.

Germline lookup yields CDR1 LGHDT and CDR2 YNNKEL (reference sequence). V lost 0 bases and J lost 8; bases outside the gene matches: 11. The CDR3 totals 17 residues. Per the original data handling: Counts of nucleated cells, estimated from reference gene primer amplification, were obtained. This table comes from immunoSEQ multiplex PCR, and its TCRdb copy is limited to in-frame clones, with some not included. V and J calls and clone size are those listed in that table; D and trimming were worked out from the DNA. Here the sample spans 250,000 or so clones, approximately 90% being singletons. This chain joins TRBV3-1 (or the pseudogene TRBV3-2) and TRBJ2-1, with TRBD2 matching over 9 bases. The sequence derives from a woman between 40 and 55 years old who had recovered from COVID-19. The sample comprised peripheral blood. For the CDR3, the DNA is TGTGCCAGCAGCCAAGATCGCTGGGCGGGAGGGCCGGATGAGCAGTTCTTC. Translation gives CASSQDRWAGGPDEQFF.